These 10 T cell receptor beta chains were sequenced from one sample in a study of shared clonotypes between healthy human individuals. Here immunoSEQ multiplex PCR was the method, and the copy in TCRdb shows in-frame clones only, minus some. This table has roughly 2,300,000 clones, around 90% appearing once. The sequenced sample consisted of naive CD4+ T cells from PBMCs. The subset: CD45RA+ positively selected. These receptors originate from a man aged 18 to 29 in good health. Some clones in this sample may be carry-over from other donors' samples.

The V gene is TRBV28, the J gene TRBJ2-7; 8 bases are a match to TRBD1. CDR1 and CDR2 (germline): MDHEN, SYDVKM. Trimming cost V 5 bases and J 2 bases; bases outside gene matches: 14. The CDR3 sequence is 17 residues long. The CDR3 nucleotides are TGTGCCAGCAGTACACAAACCGGGACAGGTAGCACCTACGAGCAGTACTTC. It yields the protein CASSTQTGTGSTYEQYF.

The rearrangement uses TRBV19 and TRBJ2-7, with D unresolved. Per the germline V gene, CDR1 is LNHDA and CDR2 is SQIVND (reference sequence). The V and J ends lost 5 bases and 0 bases respectively, with 17 bases between them. The CDR3 loop spans 16 amino acids. This CDR3 reads CASSSVPGPYSYEQYF. Here the CDR3 DNA reads TGTGCCAGTAGTTCAGTTCCGGGCCCATACTCCTACGAGCAGTACTTC.

This chain connects TRBV5-5 to TRBJ1-5; a weak D match, TRBD1 (5 bases). The CDR3 runs to 18 residues. The V end was cut by 4 bases, the J end by 6 bases, with 26 bases between. Germline values: CDR1 SGHKS, CDR2 YYEKEE (reference sequence). Here the CDR3 reads CASSAMSGGAGMGQPQHF. CDR3 DNA sequence: TGTGCCAGCAGCGCAATGTCTGGGGGTGCGGGCATGGGTCAGCCCCAGCATTTT. Together with reference TRBV5-5 and TRBJ1-5, the CDR3 gives the full variable domain: DAGVTQSPTHLIKTRGQQVTLRCSPISGHKSVSWYQQVLGQGPQFIFQYYEKEERGRGNFPDRFSARQFPNYSSELNVNALLLGDSALYLCASSAMSGGAGMGQPQHFGDGTRLSIL.

This rearrangement joins TRBV5-6 to TRBJ2-2; 7 bases map to TRBD1. Germline V gives CDR1 SGHDT, CDR2 YYEEEE. The CDR3 is 15 residues long. Trimming took 0 bases from V and 4 from J; bases not matched to a gene: 3. The CDR3 region has the DNA TGTGCCAGCAGCTTGGCGAACAGGGGCACCGGGGAGCTGTTTTTT. It specifies CASSLANRGTGELFF. The variable domain in full, completed from reference TRBV5-6 and TRBJ2-2, reads DAGVTQSPTHLIKTRGQQVTLRCSPKSGHDTVSWYQQALGQGPQFIFQYYEEEERQRGNFPDRFSGHQFPNYSSELNVNALLLGDSALYLCASSLANRGTGELFFGEGSRLTVL.

This chain links TRBV28 with TRBJ2-5, with TRBD1 matching 8 bases. The J segment lost 7 bases and the V segment lost 7 bases, leaving 5 bases of the junction unmatched. The CDR3 has 12 residues. CDR1 and CDR2 (germline): MDHEN, SYDVKM. The CDR3: CASTDRGPTQYF. DNA of the CDR3: TGTGCCAGCACAGACAGGGGACCGACCCAGTACTTC.

The chain recombines TRBV10-1 with TRBJ1-6, with TRBD1 matching 9 bases. The CDR3 is 14 amino acids. Germline CDR1 WNHNN, CDR2 SYGVQD (reference sequence). The junction had 10 bases not matched to a gene; V was cut back by 6 bases and J by 13 bases. The CDR3 DNA reads TGCGCCAGCAGGCCCCGGGACAGGGTAAGCCCCCTCCACTTT. Translating gives CASRPRDRVSPLHF.

The gene calls are TRBV4-3 and TRBJ2-3; D not certain. Trimming cost V 2 bases and J 3 bases, with 9 bases left between them. The CDR3 loop spans 14 amino acids. The V gene's germline CDR1 is LGHNA and CDR2 YSLEER. CDR3 sequence reads: CASSQRRATDTQYF. In DNA, the CDR3 is TGCGCCAGCAGCCAACGTCGGGCTACAGATACGCAGTATTTT.

V gene TRBV7-2 combines with J gene TRBJ1-1, with 8 positions matching TRBD1. The CDR3 loop spans 15 amino acids. Per the germline V gene, CDR1 is SGHTA and CDR2 is FQGNSA. V dropped 3 bases and J dropped 3; count of bases not matched to a gene: 6. DNA of the CDR3: TGTGCCAGCAGCTTTTCCCAGGGGGCGTACACTGAAGCTTTCTTT. Its protein is CASSFSQGAYTEAFF.

To note about this clone: Other nucleotide sequences in the sample specify the same CDR3. This chain joins TRBV5-1 and TRBJ2-1; D tentatively fits TRBD1 or TRBD2 (5 bases each). The CDR3 totals 16 residues. Per the germline V gene, CDR1 is SGHRS and CDR2 is YFSETQ. V lost 4 bases, J lost 1 base, and 15 bases lay in between. CDR3 sequence reads: CASSLAGTSSYNEQFF. CDR3 coding DNA: TGCGCCAGCAGCCTGGCCGGGACGTCTTCCTACAATGAGCAGTTCTTC.

The V call is TRBV9, the J call TRBJ2-6; D gene uncertain. The V gene's germline CDR1 is SGDLS and CDR2 YYNGEE. The CDR3 is 17 residues long. Trimming shortened V by 6 bases and J by 4 bases, and 20 bases separated the two germline ends. The CDR3: CASTRFSDSGGANVLTF. In DNA form, the CDR3 reads TGTGCCAGCACCCGATTCTCCGACTCCGGAGGGGCCAACGTCCTGACTTTC.